This T cell receptor beta chain was identified in a study of spatial heterogeneity in lung cancer. This clonotype was recorded many times. Individual TCR cDNA molecules each bore their own unique molecular identifier. TCRdb analysed the 5' RACE reads with MiXCR anew, one entry per CDR3 protein. The table shows 39,000 or so distinct CDR3 sequences, with 3.1% occurring only once. Documented time point: sample taken at primary tumor resection. No cell sorting; template was whole RNA from tumor, lung tissue or PBMC. V was pared by 2 bases and J by 9 bases, with 8 bases between. The CDR3 has 13 amino acids. Germline V gene lookup returns CDR1 KGHSH and CDR2 LQKENI.

This chain uses TRBV18 with TRBJ1-6; D not resolved. This clonotype was sampled from a male donor with early-stage non-small cell lung cancer. Here the sequenced sample was normal lung tissue next to the tumor, taken at surgery. The CDR3 sequence is CASSPGVGSPLHF. CDR3 sequence (DNA): TGTGCCAGCTCACCAGGGGTTGGTTCACCCCTCCACTTT.